This T cell receptor beta chain was captured in a study of blood T cell repertoires in COVID-19. Assay used: immunoSEQ multiplex PCR; TCRdb lists only in-frame clones, some missing. The data hold 50,000 to 80,000 clones, with about 88% observed a single time. The CDR3 has 14 residues. Trimming removed 3 bases from V and 4 bases from J, with 9 bases in between. The germline CDR1 and CDR2 sequences are MNHEY and SVGEGT. This clonotype was obtained from a woman between 40 and 50 years old who had recovered from COVID-19. Sequencing input: PBMCs or T cells enriched from blood (not recorded which). The rearrangement uses TRBV6-2 or TRBV6-3 and TRBJ2-2; TRBD1 might be the D (6 bases). DNA for the CDR3: TGTGCCAGCAGTTATGGGGGCATCACCGGGGAGCTGTTTTTT. It yields the protein CASSYGGITGELFF.